The 19 T cell receptor beta chains reported below all come from one sample, sequenced in a study of T cell responses to AZD1222 COVID-19 vaccine (dated by TCRdb to the early 2020s). Interpreted using the paper, the time point label stands for: baseline before first vaccination. The library was produced with the immunoSEQ multiplex PCR assay. TCRdb obtained this table from immuneACCESS and retained in-frame rearrangements with V and J assigned. These tables miss some clones; where compared with another copy, unresolved V genes account for less than half of the shortfall, and the remainder is unexplained. A total of around 170,000 clones appear in this sample, more than 85% of them only once. The leading ten clones occupy approximately 4.7% of the sample. Material: peripheral blood, obtained on day 0 of AZD1222 vaccination. The receptors were gathered from an adult in good health.

The chain uses TRBV5-1 and TRBJ2-2, with 12 nucleotides matching TRBD2. This CDR3 spans 17 amino acids. After removal of 1 base from V and 6 bases from J, the junction contained 7 bases not matched to a gene. The germline gives CDR1 SGHRS, CDR2 YFSETQ. The CDR3 region has the DNA TGCGCCAGCAGCTTGACCCTGACTAGCGGGAGTCCCGGGGAGCTGTTTTTT. Translating gives CASSLTLTSGSPGELFF.

The chain combines TRBV3-1 (or the pseudogene TRBV3-2) with TRBJ1-2; 11 bases match TRBD1. The CDR3 contains 17 residues. The V gene's germline CDR1 is LGHDT and CDR2 YNNKEL (reference sequence). After removal of 5 bases from V and 4 bases from J, the junction contained 12 bases not matched to a gene. This chain's CDR3 is CASSFSLGQGAIYGYTF. CDR3 nucleotide sequence: TGTGCCAGCAGCTTTTCCCTCGGACAGGGGGCGATCTATGGCTACACCTTC.

V is TRBV5-4 and J is TRBJ2-6; the match to TRBD2 covers 10 bases. CDR3 length: 18 residues. Germline trimming cut 4 bases from V and 2 bases from J; bases unmatched to any gene: 9. Germline lookup yields CDR1 SGHNT and CDR2 YYREEE (reference sequence). CDR3 loop: CASSPGGLAGAGANVLTF. The CDR3 DNA reads TGTGCCAGCAGCCCTGGGGGTCTAGCGGGAGCTGGGGCCAACGTCCTGACTTTC.

V is TRBV11-3 and J is TRBJ2-1; D tentatively reads TRBD1 or TRBD2 (5 bases each). Trimming cost V 5 bases and J 4 bases, with 15 bases left between them. Looked up from germline, CDR1 is SGHNT and CDR2 is YENEEA. The CDR3 is 15 residues long. DNA of the CDR3: TGTGCCAGCAGCCCTAAGGGGACGCATTACAATGAGCAGTTCTTC. This translates into CASSPKGTHYNEQFF.

The CDR3 is CASSTTSGVGMHEQFF. The CDR3 nucleotides are TGTGCCAGCTCAACGACTAGCGGGGTGGGTATGCATGAGCAGTTCTTC. The V gene is TRBV18, the J gene TRBJ2-1, with TRBD2 matching 11 bases. The germline V gene encodes CDR1 KGHSH and CDR2 LQKENI. This CDR3 contains 16 residues. Trimming removed 5 bases from V and 8 bases from J; junction bases left unmatched: 11.

The DNA of the CDR3 is TGTGCCAGCACCATTACCGGGGAGCTGTTTTTT. Residues: CASTITGELFF. The V gene is TRBV11-2, the J gene TRBJ2-2; D is unresolved. The V gene's germline CDR1 is SGHAT and CDR2 FQNNGV. The CDR3 consists of 11 residues. V lost 7 bases and J 5 bases, leaving 5 bases between the germline ends.

As concerns this clone: The same CDR3 also results from other DNA sequences found in this sample. CDR3 sequence: CASSLDETQYF. CDR3 nucleotides: TGCGCCAGCAGCTTGGACGAGACCCAGTACTTC. The rearrangement joins TRBV5-1 to TRBJ2-5; D remains ambiguous. This CDR3 is built from 11 residues. Germline lookup yields CDR1 SGHRS and CDR2 YFSETQ. Trimming removed 0 bases from V and 5 bases from J, with 2 bases in between.

This sequence joins TRBV6-2 or TRBV6-3 and TRBJ1-5; D gene ambiguous. Germline lookup yields CDR1 MNHEY and CDR2 SVGEGT. V lost 0 bases, J lost 5 bases, and 11 bases lay in between. CDR3 size: 15 residues. CDR3 bases: TGTGCCAGCAGTTACTCTATGGGAGGGTATCAGCCCCAGCATTTT. Translating it yields CASSYSMGGYQPQHF.

This clone was recorded only once. The chain joins TRBV28 to TRBJ2-1; the match to TRBD2 covers 7 bases. The V gene end was trimmed by 6 bases and the J gene end by 8 bases; junction bases not matched to a gene: 13. This CDR3 region has 15 residues. Germline CDR1 and CDR2: MDHEN and SYDVKM. Written as DNA, the CDR3 is TGTGCCAGCAGCCACCACGGGGAGCGGGACTATGAGCAGTTCTTC. Protein product: CASSHHGERDYEQFF. Full variable domain (outside the CDR3, taken from reference TRBV28 and TRBJ2-1): DVKVTQSSRYLVKRTGEKVFLECVQDMDHENMFWYRQDPGLGLRLIYFSYDVKMKEKGDIPEGYSVSREKKERFSLILESASTNQTSMYLCASSHHGERDYEQFFGPGTRLTVL.

The chain has TRBV7-9 and TRBJ2-7; no reliable D call. Germline CDR1 and CDR2: SEHNR and FQNEAQ (reference sequence). CDR3 length: 15 residues. The V gene lost 2 bases and the J gene lost 2 bases, with 13 bases spanning the gap. The CDR3 sequence is CASSLLGEGPYEQYF. CDR3 in DNA: TGTGCCAGCAGCTTATTAGGAGAAGGCCCCTACGAGCAGTACTTC.

The chain employs TRBV7-2 and TRBJ2-3; D gene ambiguous. Trimming shortened V by 1 base and J by 8 bases, and 7 bases separated the two germline ends. Germline assignment: CDR1 SGHTA and CDR2 FQGNSA. CDR3 length: 12 amino acids. The CDR3: CASSLVIGTQYF. CDR3 nucleotide sequence: TGTGCCAGCAGCTTAGTTATTGGTACGCAGTATTTT.

V usage is TRBV9 and J usage is TRBJ1-2; unclear D gene. Trimming shortened V by 0 bases and J by 1 base, and 4 bases separated the two germline ends. CDR1 is SGDLS and CDR2 is YYNGEE in the germline V gene. The CDR3 contains 13 residues. The CDR3 protein is CASSVEVNYGYTF. The CDR3, as DNA: TGTGCCAGCAGCGTAGAAGTTAACTATGGCTACACCTTC.

This rearrangement joins TRBV3-1 (or the pseudogene TRBV3-2) to TRBJ1-1; TRBD1 is a possible D gene (5 bases). The CDR3 consists of 12 residues. The germline V gene has CDR1 LGHDT and CDR2 YNNKEL (reference sequence). V was cut by 6 bases and J by 4 bases, with 9 bases left in between. CDR3 in amino acids: CASSHGGTEAFF. For the CDR3, the DNA is TGTGCCAGCAGTCACGGGGGCACTGAAGCTTTCTTT.

The chain recombines TRBV6-6 with TRBJ2-3; D might be TRBD2 (5 bases). V was trimmed by 6 bases and J by 1 base, leaving 14 bases between them. Germline CDR1 reads MNHNY; CDR2 reads SVGAGI (reference sequence). This CDR3 is 15 amino acids long. CDR3 DNA: TGTGCCAGCAGCGCCTTGCGGGCAGGCACAGATACGCAGTATTTT. It codes for CASSALRAGTDTQYF.

The rearrangement joins TRBV27 to TRBJ2-1, with 11 bases that match TRBD1. The CDR3 covers 18 residues. The ends lost 0 bases at V and 8 bases at J; junction bases unmatched: 12. The germline CDR1 and CDR2 sequences are MNHEY and SMNVEV (reference sequence). CDR3 loop: CASSLSVYWDRGVYEQFF. CDR3 sequence (DNA): TGTGCCAGCAGTTTATCCGTTTATTGGGACAGGGGGGTCTATGAGCAGTTCTTC.

This chain uses TRBV6-5 with TRBJ1-5, with a possible D match to TRBD1 (6 bases). This CDR3 contains 15 residues. Deletions cut 5 bases from V and 0 bases from J, with 11 bases between. Germline assignment: CDR1 MNHEY and CDR2 SVGAGI. In DNA, the CDR3 is TGTGCCAGCAGTAAAAACAGGGATAGCAATCAGCCCCAGCATTTT. Translation gives CASSKNRDSNQPQHF.

This chain links TRBV11-3 with TRBJ1-1; no definite D call. Germline CDR1 is SGHNT and CDR2 is YENEEA. The CDR3 has 14 residues. V dropped 0 bases and J dropped 4 bases, with 9 bases sitting between them. CDR3 coding DNA: TGTGCCAGCAGCTTAGATAGGTTGGGCACTGAAGCTTTCTTT. This encodes CASSLDRLGTEAFF.

Only one count was recorded for this clone. The rearrangement links TRBV7-2 to TRBJ2-3; 11 positions match TRBD2. CDR3 length: 17 amino acids. Unmatched junction bases numbered 9, after V lost 3 bases and J lost 4 bases. Germline assignment: CDR1 SGHTA and CDR2 FQGNSA. The CDR3 DNA reads as TGTGCCAGCAGCTTCGGTACTAGCGGGAGACTGGCAGATACGCAGTATTTT. This codes for CASSFGTSGRLADTQYF.

The V call is TRBV3-1 (or the pseudogene TRBV3-2), the J call TRBJ1-2; D gene uncertain. V was trimmed by 0 bases and J by 4 bases, leaving 6 bases between them. The CDR3 sequence is 13 residues long. Germline V gene data show CDR1 as LGHDT and CDR2 as YNNKEL (reference sequence). The CDR3 nucleotides read TGTGCCAGCAGCCAAGAACGGACCTATGGCTACACCTTC. Its translation is CASSQERTYGYTF.